Each of the 26 T cell receptor beta chains below was sequenced from the same sample in a study of blood T cell repertoires in COVID-19. The protocol was immunoSEQ multiplex PCR, while the TCRdb copy is restricted to in-frame clones and leaves out a portion. The top ten hold around 7.3% of the sample, which has tens of thousands of clones, 88% seen once. The specimen sequenced was peripheral blood. Source of these receptors: an elderly woman with acute or convalescent COVID-19.

The chain is built from TRBV19 and TRBJ2-5; possible D gene TRBD2, 5 bases. The germline CDR1 and CDR2 sequences are LNHDA and SQIVND (reference sequence). V gave up 3 bases and J gave up 4 bases, with 9 bases separating them. The CDR3 length is 13 residues. For the CDR3, the DNA is TGTGCCAGTAGTATTTCTAGCTTAGAGACCCAGTACTTC. Protein product: CASSISSLETQYF.

The chain recombines TRBV14 with TRBJ2-1; D is ambiguous. CDR1 is SGHDN, CDR2 FVKESK, per germline. The germline V and J ends were trimmed by 6 bases and 3 bases, with 3 bases remaining between them. The CDR3 sequence is 11 residues long. The CDR3 nucleotides read TGTGCCAGCAGTCTCTACAATGAGCAGTTCTTC. This sequence encodes CASSLYNEQFF.

This clone was recorded a few times. V is TRBV6-2 or TRBV6-3 and J is TRBJ1-4; D unclear. The germline CDR1 and CDR2 sequences are MNHEY and SVGEGT. V gave up 5 bases and J gave up 4 bases, with 11 bases separating them. The CDR3 is 14 amino acids. The CDR3 spells CASSPTAINEKLFF. CDR3 nucleotides: TGTGCCAGCAGTCCCACAGCAATTAATGAAAAACTGTTTTTT.

This rearrangement joins TRBV6-5 to TRBJ2-5; TRBD1 is a possible D gene (5 bases). The CDR3 has 16 residues. Per the germline V gene, CDR1 is MNHEY and CDR2 is SVGAGI. Trimming removed 0 bases from V and 3 bases from J, with 14 bases in between. CDR3 nucleotides: TGTGCCAGCAGTTACTCGCTTTCCAGGGTAAAAGAGACCCAGTACTTC. Translation gives CASSYSLSRVKETQYF.

J is TRBJ2-7 and V is TRBV6-6; no definite D call. This CDR3 comprises 12 residues. Germline V gene sequence: CDR1 MNHNY, CDR2 SVGAGI (reference sequence). V lost 6 bases and J 6 bases, leaving 12 bases between the germline ends. The CDR3 spells CASSPARGEQYF. The CDR3 DNA sequence: TGTGCCAGCAGCCCTGCACGAGGCGAGCAGTACTTC.

The chain uses TRBV18 and TRBJ2-7; weak D call: TRBD1 (6 bases). Trimming took 2 bases from V and 1 from J, leaving 18 bases between them. The length of the CDR3 is 17 residues. CDR1 and CDR2 from the germline V gene are KGHSH and LQKENI. CDR3 in amino acids: CASSPSTRGTGSYEQYF. The CDR3 coding sequence is TGTGCCAGCTCACCATCAACAAGGGGGACCGGATCCTACGAGCAGTACTTC.

In DNA, the CDR3 is TGTGCCAGCAGCTTAGGGGACAGGAGAAGTGACGAGCAGTACTTC. The encoded protein is CASSLGDRRSDEQYF. The gene calls are TRBV7-2 and TRBJ2-7; TRBD1 matches at 8 bases. The trim removed 1 base at V and 5 bases at J, leaving 7 bases unmatched. The CDR3 sequence is 15 residues long. Per the germline V gene, CDR1 is SGHTA and CDR2 is FQGNSA.

J is TRBJ2-2 and V is TRBV13; the D gene is possibly TRBD2 (5 bases). Trimming removed 5 bases from V and 2 bases from J, with 12 bases in between. This CDR3 is 15 amino acids long. CDR1 and CDR2 (germline): PRHDT, FYEKMQ (reference sequence). Written as DNA, the CDR3 is TGTGCCAGCAGCCCCGTCGGGGTCAACACCGGGGAGCTGTTTTTT. This encodes CASSPVGVNTGELFF.

The rearrangement links TRBV30 to TRBJ2-7; 12 bases match TRBD1. The CDR3 extends over 20 amino acids. V shed 3 bases and J 3 bases; nucleotides not matched to a gene: 21. Germline lookup yields CDR1 GTSNPN and CDR2 SVGIG (reference sequence). The CDR3 spells CAWRKRRGTGGVNVRYEQYF. CDR3 nucleotides: TGTGCCTGGAGGAAAAGAAGGGGGACAGGGGGCGTTAATGTCCGCTACGAGCAGTACTTC.

The gene calls are TRBV19 and TRBJ1-2; maybe TRBD1 (6 bases). The CDR3 sequence is 15 residues long. V was shortened by 5 bases and J by 8 bases, with 21 bases between the two germline ends. Looked up from germline, CDR1 is LNHDA and CDR2 is SQIVND (reference sequence). DNA of the CDR3: TGTGCCAGTAGTCCTAAGGGGGGGACGACTGGCGGCTACACCTTC. Its translation: CASSPKGGTTGGYTF.

The chain employs TRBV6-6 and TRBJ2-5; perhaps TRBD2 as D (5 bases). Trimming removed 7 bases from V and 8 bases from J, with 17 bases in between. This CDR3 contains 13 residues. Germline values: CDR1 MNHNY, CDR2 SVGAGI (reference sequence). CDR3 protein: CASTFHRGGTQYF. DNA for the CDR3: TGTGCCAGCACTTTTCACCGCGGAGGAACCCAGTACTTC.

This sequence joins TRBV30 and TRBJ2-6; the match to TRBD2 covers 7 bases. Germline lookup yields CDR1 GTSNPN and CDR2 SVGIG (reference sequence). The CDR3 covers 18 residues. V shed 1 base, J shed 0 bases, and the junction held 9 bases outside the gene matches. In nucleotides, the CDR3 is TGTGCCTGGAGTGGGGGGGGTGGAGTTCCCTCTGGGGCCAACGTCCTGACTTTC. It yields the protein CAWSGGGGVPSGANVLTF.

V usage is TRBV20-1 and J usage is TRBJ2-7, with 10 bases fitting TRBD2. Germline trimming cut 3 bases from V and 2 bases from J; bases unmatched to any gene: 7. The CDR3 is 15 residues long. CDR1 and CDR2 from the germline V gene are DFQATT and SNEGSKA (reference sequence). This CDR3 reads CSASEGTSEAYEQYF. In DNA form, the CDR3 reads TGCAGTGCTAGTGAAGGGACTAGCGAGGCCTACGAGCAGTACTTC.

The chain couples TRBV5-1 to TRBJ2-7; perhaps TRBD2 as D (5 bases). CDR3 length: 13 amino acids. The V and J ends lost 4 bases and 3 bases respectively, with 11 bases between them. Germline CDR1 SGHRS, CDR2 YFSETQ. The CDR3 spells CASSNEGNYEQYF. The CDR3 nucleotides are TGCGCCAGCAGCAATGAGGGAAACTACGAGCAGTACTTC. The full variable domain, its missing parts supplied by reference TRBV5-1 and TRBJ2-7, is KAGVTQTPRYLIKTRGQQVTLSCSPISGHRSVSWYQQTPGQGLQFLFEYFSETQRNKGNFPGRFSGRQFSNSRSEMNVSTLELGDSALYLCASSNEGNYEQYFGPGTRLTVT.

V usage is TRBV7-3 and J usage is TRBJ2-3; 7 nucleotides agree with TRBD2. The CDR3 runs 14 residues. Germline loops: CDR1 SGHTA, CDR2 FQGTGA. The ends lost 1 base at V and 6 bases at J; junction bases unmatched: 4. CDR3 DNA: TGTGCCAGCAGCTTAATGTCTAGCGGCGATACGCAGTATTTT. Protein sequence: CASSLMSSGDTQYF.

The chain employs TRBV19 and TRBJ2-4; the match to TRBD1 covers 8 bases. The CDR3 spans 16 residues. J was trimmed by 8 bases and V by 4 bases; bases with no gene match: 13. CDR1 and CDR2 (germline): LNHDA, SQIVND (reference sequence). CDR3 region: CASSTEPGGAWDIQYF. The CDR3 nucleotides read TGTGCCAGTAGTACAGAACCAGGGGGCGCTTGGGACATTCAGTACTTC.

The J gene is TRBJ1-5, the V gene TRBV2; 7 bases are a match to TRBD1. The CDR3 length is 15 residues. J was trimmed by 2 bases and V by 3 bases; bases with no gene match: 4. Germline-derived CDR1 and CDR2 are SNHLY and FYNNEI. The CDR3 here is CASSDRGEGNQPQHF. CDR3 sequence (DNA): TGTGCCAGCAGTGACAGGGGGGAAGGCAATCAGCCCCAGCATTTT.

The CDR3 sequence: CASSPTGQGEGYTF. The CDR3 DNA sequence: TGTGCCAGCAGCCCCACTGGGCAGGGTGAAGGCTACACCTTC. The genes are TRBV4-2 and TRBJ1-2; D may be TRBD1 (5 bases). Germline V lookup: CDR1 LGHNA, CDR2 YNFKEQ. Trimming removed 4 bases from V and 8 bases from J, with 17 bases in between. This CDR3 has 14 residues.

The rearrangement links TRBV3-1 (or the pseudogene TRBV3-2) to TRBJ1-1; 7 positions agree with TRBD1. V shed 4 bases and J 11 bases; nucleotides not matched to a gene: 10. This CDR3 comprises 13 residues. The germline gives CDR1 LGHDT, CDR2 YNNKEL (reference sequence). CDR3 protein: CASSPSRAGGAFF. For the CDR3, the DNA is TGTGCCAGCAGCCCGAGTAGGGCAGGGGGTGCTTTCTTT.

The gene calls are TRBV5-6 and TRBJ1-5; 11 bases are a match to TRBD1. J lost 7 bases, V lost 1 base, and 7 bases had no gene match. CDR1 and CDR2 (germline): SGHDT, YYEEEE. This CDR3 comprises 16 residues. The CDR3 bases are TGTGCCAGCAGCTTGTCCGGACAGGGGGCGAACCAGCCCCAGCATTTT. This gives the protein CASSLSGQGANQPQHF.

The chain is built from TRBV6-6 and TRBJ2-6; 9 bases are a match to TRBD1. Trimming removed 6 bases from V and 2 bases from J; junction bases left unmatched: 5. The CDR3 runs to 16 residues. CDR1 and CDR2 (germline): MNHNY, SVGAGI (reference sequence). CDR3 amino acids: CASSPGTGTGANVLTF. The CDR3 DNA reads TGTGCCAGCAGCCCCGGGACAGGGACTGGGGCCAACGTCCTGACTTTC.

The rearrangement joins TRBV12-5 to TRBJ1-2; TRBD1 aligns across 7 bases. The CDR3 runs 16 residues. J gave up 3 bases and V 7 bases, and 14 bases lay outside the gene matches. CDR1 LGHNT and CDR2 FRNRAP come from the germline V gene. The CDR3 region has the DNA TGTGCTAGTGCCCTTTTTCCCAGGGACAGATACTATGGCTACACCTTC. This sequence encodes CASALFPRDRYYGYTF.

This chain joins TRBV7-9 and TRBJ2-2, with D perhaps matching TRBD2 (5 bases). The CDR3 runs 15 residues. Germline-derived CDR1 and CDR2 are SEHNR and FQNEAQ (reference sequence). Trimming took off 5 bases at V and 4 bases at J, with 14 bases between the two ends. CDR3 nucleotide sequence: TGTGCCAGCAGCGCCACCCCCACTAGCACCGGGGAGCTGTTTTTT. Amino acid sequence: CASSATPTSTGELFF.

The chain employs TRBV28 and TRBJ2-7, with TRBD2 matching over 8 bases. Germline lookup yields CDR1 MDHEN and CDR2 SYDVKM. The CDR3 has 15 residues. After removal of 2 bases from V and 5 bases from J, the junction contained 8 bases not matched to a gene. The CDR3 DNA is TGTGCCAGCAGTTTAGCGGGAGGCCAAGCCCACGAGCAGTACTTC. Translated: CASSLAGGQAHEQYF.

The CDR3 bases are TGTGCCAGCAGCTTGACCTCTAGCGGGGGGGCAGACATTCAGTACTTC. This sequence encodes CASSLTSSGGADIQYF. The chain carries TRBV5-4 and TRBJ2-4; 12 bases are shared with TRBD2. Germline lookup yields CDR1 SGHNT and CDR2 YYREEE (reference sequence). The CDR3 length is 16 residues. J gave up 8 bases and V 1 base, and 7 bases lay outside the gene matches.

The chain joins TRBV11-2 to TRBJ2-1; 12 bases align to TRBD2. The germline V gene encodes CDR1 SGHAT and CDR2 FQNNGV. V lost 8 bases and J lost 9; bases outside the gene matches: 2. The CDR3 length is 12 residues. CDR3 bases: TGTGCCAGCTCTAGCGGGAGGGGTGAGCAGTTCTTC. Translated, it gives CASSSGRGEQFF.